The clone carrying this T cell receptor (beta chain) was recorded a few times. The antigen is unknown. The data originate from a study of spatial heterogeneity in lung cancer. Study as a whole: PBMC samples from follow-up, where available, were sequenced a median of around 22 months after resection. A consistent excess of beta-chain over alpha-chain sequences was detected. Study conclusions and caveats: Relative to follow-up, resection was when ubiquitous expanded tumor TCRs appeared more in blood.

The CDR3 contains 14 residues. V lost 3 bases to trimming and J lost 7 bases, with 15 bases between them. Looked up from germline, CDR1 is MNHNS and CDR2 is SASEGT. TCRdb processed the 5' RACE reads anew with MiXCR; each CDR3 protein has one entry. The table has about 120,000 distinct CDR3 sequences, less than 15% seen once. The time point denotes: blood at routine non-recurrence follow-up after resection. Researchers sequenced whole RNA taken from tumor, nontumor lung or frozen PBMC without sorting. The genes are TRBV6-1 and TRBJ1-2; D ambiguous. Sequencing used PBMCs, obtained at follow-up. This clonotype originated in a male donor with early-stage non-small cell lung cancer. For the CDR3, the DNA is TGTGCCAGCAGTGAGAGAGGCTTTGTCTCTGGCTACACCTTC. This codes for CASSERGFVSGYTF.